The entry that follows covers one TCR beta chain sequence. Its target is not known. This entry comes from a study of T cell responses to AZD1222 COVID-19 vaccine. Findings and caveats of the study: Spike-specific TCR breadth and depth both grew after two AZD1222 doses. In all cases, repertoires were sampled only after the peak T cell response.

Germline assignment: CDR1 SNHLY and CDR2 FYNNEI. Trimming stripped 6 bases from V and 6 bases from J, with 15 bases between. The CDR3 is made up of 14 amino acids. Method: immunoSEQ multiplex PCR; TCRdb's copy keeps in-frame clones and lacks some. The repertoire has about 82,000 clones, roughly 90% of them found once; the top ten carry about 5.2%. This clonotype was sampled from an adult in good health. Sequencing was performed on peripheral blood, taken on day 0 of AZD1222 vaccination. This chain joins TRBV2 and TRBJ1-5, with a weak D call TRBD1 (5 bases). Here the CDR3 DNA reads TGTGCCAGCAGATCCGCCCGGGGGAGTCAGCCCCAGCATTTT. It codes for CASRSARGSQPQHF. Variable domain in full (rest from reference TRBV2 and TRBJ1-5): EPEVTQTPSHQVTQMGQEVILRCVPISNHLYFYWYRQILGQKVEFLVSFYNNEISEKSEIFDDQFSVERPDGSNFTLKIRSTKLEDSAMYFCASRSARGSQPQHFGDGTRLSIL.